This T cell receptor (beta chain) was retrieved from a study of blood T cell repertoires in COVID-19. About the research overall: The study drew acute and convalescent COVID-19 samples from the United States, Italy and Spain.

Produced via immunoSEQ multiplex PCR; TCRdb's table is partial and in-frame only. The repertoire has roughly 84,000 clones, approximately 71% of them found once; the top ten carry about 4%. V lost 3 bases to trimming and J lost 1 base, with 10 bases between them. The germline V gene has CDR1 LNHDA and CDR2 SQIVND (reference sequence). The CDR3 sequence is 14 residues long. This TCR was sampled from a woman in her forties or fifties with acute or convalescent COVID-19. This chain links TRBV19 with TRBJ2-7, with D possibly being TRBD1 (5 bases). The sample consisted of peripheral blood. The CDR3 region has the DNA TGTGCCAGTAGTATCTCCGACAGTTCCTACGAGCAGTACTTC. This translates into CASSISDSSYEQYF.